The 25 T cell receptor beta chains listed next were all sequenced from one sample in a study of blood T cell repertoires in COVID-19. Produced via immunoSEQ multiplex PCR; TCRdb's table is partial and in-frame only. The profile shows 200,000 or so clones, roughly four fifths of them singletons. The specimen was peripheral blood. All receptors come from a woman aged 25 to 39 with acute or convalescent COVID-19.

The chain recombines TRBV7-9 with TRBJ2-7; D might be TRBD2 (6 bases). Germline V gene data show CDR1 as SEHNR and CDR2 as FQNEAQ (reference sequence). V was trimmed by 6 bases and J by 2 bases, leaving 17 bases between them. This CDR3 is 15 amino acids long. CDR3 coding DNA: TGTGCCAGCAGTGACCCAAAATCGGGGGCCTACGAGCAGTACTTC. Translated, it gives CASSDPKSGAYEQYF.

The chain employs TRBV6-4 and TRBJ1-5; D remains ambiguous. Trimming pared 8 bases from V and 0 bases from J, leaving 14 bases between. This CDR3 is 15 amino acids long. The germline gives CDR1 MRHNA, CDR2 SNTAGT. The CDR3 protein is CASRAAPNSNQPQHF. CDR3 DNA: TGTGCCAGCCGCGCCGCTCCTAATAGCAATCAGCCCCAGCATTTT.

This clone has more than one count but fewer than ten. This chain links TRBV3-1 (or the pseudogene TRBV3-2) with TRBJ2-2, with 7 bases identical to TRBD1. V dropped 4 bases and J dropped 1; count of bases not matched to a gene: 6. The CDR3 spans 16 residues. The V gene's germline CDR1 is LGHDT and CDR2 YNNKEL (reference sequence). The CDR3 DNA sequence: TGTGCCAGCAGCCGCTACAGGGGTTTGAACACCGGGGAGCTGTTTTTT. It yields the protein CASSRYRGLNTGELFF.

This clone was counted only a few times. The V and J genes are TRBV7-9 and TRBJ2-3, with 9 bases that match TRBD1. J lost 2 bases, V lost 7 bases, and 19 bases had no gene match. This CDR3 spans 19 amino acids. Germline CDR1 and CDR2: SEHNR and FQNEAQ (reference sequence). In DNA form, the CDR3 reads TGTGCCAGCAACCTACAGGACAGGGGAAGTTTGGCCCCCACAGATACGCAGTATTTT. As protein: CASNLQDRGSLAPTDTQYF.

This clone was observed a handful of times. The J gene is TRBJ1-2, the V gene TRBV6-5, with no clear D. Germline V gene sequence: CDR1 MNHEY, CDR2 SVGAGI. The CDR3 length is 14 residues. Trimming removed 7 bases from V and 7 bases from J, with 19 bases in between. Written as DNA, the CDR3 is TGTGCCAGCAAAAACAGTTATACTGTTGGTGGCTACACCTTC. This encodes CASKNSYTVGGYTF.

This chain uses TRBV24-1 with TRBJ2-2; 7 bases are a match to TRBD1. V lost 5 bases and J lost 6; bases outside the gene matches: 23. The CDR3 extends over 20 amino acids. Germline V CDR1 and CDR2: KGHDR, SFDVKD. The CDR3 region is CATSGRQGSGSFFRPGELFF. The CDR3 DNA reads as TGTGCCACCAGTGGCAGACAGGGCTCGGGATCCTTTTTCAGACCCGGGGAGCTGTTTTTT.

This chain connects TRBV4-3 to TRBJ1-2; D gene unclear. CDR3 size: 14 residues. Germline lookup yields CDR1 LGHNA and CDR2 YSLEER. V was clipped by 2 bases and J by 6 bases, with 13 bases between them. The CDR3 protein is CASSQQVIYDGYTF. The CDR3 DNA reads TGCGCCAGCAGCCAACAGGTAATCTACGATGGCTACACCTTC.

The chain recombines TRBV6-5 with TRBJ2-3; D remains unclear. This CDR3 is 16 amino acids long. CDR1 MNHEY and CDR2 SVGAGI come from the germline V gene. Deletions cut 0 bases from V and 0 bases from J, with 10 bases between. CDR3: CASSYSWALSTDTQYF. The DNA of the CDR3 is TGTGCCAGCAGTTACTCTTGGGCCCTTAGCACAGATACGCAGTATTTT.

The gene calls are TRBV5-1 and TRBJ1-2, with D perhaps matching TRBD1 (5 bases). V lost 2 bases and J 4 bases, leaving 18 bases between the germline ends. The CDR3 runs 16 residues. Per the germline V gene, CDR1 is SGHRS and CDR2 is YFSETQ. This CDR3 reads CASSFRVGGFSYGYTF. The DNA of the CDR3 is TGCGCCAGCAGCTTCAGGGTTGGGGGGTTCAGCTATGGCTACACCTTC.

V usage is TRBV6-2 or TRBV6-3 and J usage is TRBJ2-5, with D possibly matching TRBD2 (5 bases). This CDR3 contains 15 residues. Germline CDR1 MNHEY, CDR2 SVGEGT. V gave up 2 bases and J gave up 4 bases, with 14 bases separating them. The CDR3 sequence is CASSYTGLGRETQYF. The CDR3 DNA follows: TGTGCCAGCAGTTACACGGGATTAGGTCGAGAGACCCAGTACTTC.

V is TRBV5-4 and J is TRBJ2-7, with 7 bases matching TRBD2. Germline loops: CDR1 SGHNT, CDR2 YYREEE (reference sequence). This CDR3 has 13 residues. The V gene end was trimmed by 4 bases and the J gene end by 0 bases; junction bases not matched to a gene: 1. The CDR3 nucleotides read TGTGCCAGCAGCGGGACTACCTCCTACGAGCAGTACTTC. Translated, it gives CASSGTTSYEQYF.

CDR3 residues: CASSYSTSTDTQYF. The CDR3 coding sequence is TGTGCCAGCAGTTACTCGACTAGCACAGATACGCAGTATTTT. The chain uses TRBV6-2 or TRBV6-3 and TRBJ2-3; no clear D gene. CDR3 size: 14 residues. Germline-derived CDR1 and CDR2 are MNHEY and SVGEGT. V lost 0 bases and J 0 bases, leaving 4 bases between the germline ends.

The chain uses TRBV19 and TRBJ2-7; 11 positions agree with TRBD1. Germline V gene sequence: CDR1 LNHDA, CDR2 SQIVND (reference sequence). The CDR3 sequence is 15 residues long. V lost 7 bases to trimming and J lost 0 bases; unmatched junction nucleotides: 5. The CDR3 loop is CASTTGTGGSYEQYF. CDR3 nucleotides: TGTGCCAGTACCACCGGGACAGGGGGCTCCTACGAGCAGTACTTC.

V is TRBV27 and J is TRBJ2-3; 7 nucleotides align to TRBD1. Germline V lookup: CDR1 MNHEY, CDR2 SMNVEV (reference sequence). The CDR3 spans 17 residues. V lost 6 bases, J lost 4 bases, and 16 bases stayed unmatched. DNA for the CDR3: TGTGCCAGCAGATCTCGACAGGGCCAAATCTCTCCAGATACGCAGTATTTT. Translation gives CASRSRQGQISPDTQYF.

V usage is TRBV7-9 and J usage is TRBJ2-5, with D possibly TRBD1 on 6 matching bases. CDR1 is SEHNR and CDR2 is FQNEAQ in the germline V gene (reference sequence). The germline V and J ends were trimmed by 4 bases and 2 bases, with 11 bases remaining between them. The CDR3 has 14 amino acids. The CDR3 DNA sequence: TGTGCCAGCAGCTCTGGACAGTTTCAAGAGACCCAGTACTTC. This encodes CASSSGQFQETQYF.

V and J are TRBV7-9 and TRBJ2-7, with D perhaps TRBD1 (5 bases). Germline lookup yields CDR1 SEHNR and CDR2 FQNEAQ (reference sequence). This CDR3 spans 14 amino acids. Trimming took 2 bases from V and 0 from J, leaving 8 bases between them. The CDR3 bases are TGTGCCAGCAGCTTACCCGACAGCTCCTACGAGCAGTACTTC. Amino acids: CASSLPDSSYEQYF.

V is TRBV28 and J is TRBJ1-1; TRBD1 matches 8 bases. The germline gives CDR1 MDHEN, CDR2 SYDVKM. V lost 7 bases and J lost 1; bases outside the gene matches: 5. The CDR3 consists of 14 residues. DNA of the CDR3: TGTGCCAGCACCCGGACAGGGCCGAACACTGAAGCTTTCTTT. This gives the protein CASTRTGPNTEAFF.

The rearrangement joins TRBV6-6 to TRBJ1-4, with TRBD1 as a possible D gene (5 bases). The CDR3 extends over 15 amino acids. Germline lookup yields CDR1 MNHNY and CDR2 SVGAGI (reference sequence). V lost 2 bases to trimming and J lost 1 base, with 8 bases between them. The CDR3 coding sequence is TGTGCCAGCAGTTACACCGGGGGAACTAATGAAAAACTGTTTTTT. This gives the protein CASSYTGGTNEKLFF.

The CDR3 nucleotides are TGTGCCAGCAGTTTCATCGGTTCCTTCTATGGCTACACCTTC. Its protein product is CASSFIGSFYGYTF. The J gene is TRBJ1-2, the V gene TRBV27; no reliable D call. V gave up 3 bases and J gave up 4 bases, with 12 bases separating them. The CDR3 is 14 residues long. Germline V CDR1 and CDR2: MNHEY, SMNVEV (reference sequence).

J is TRBJ2-2 and V is TRBV6-2 or TRBV6-3; D not resolved. The V gene's germline CDR1 is MNHEY and CDR2 SVGEGT. V lost 2 bases to trimming and J lost 2 bases, with 3 bases between them. This CDR3 has 13 amino acids. Here the CDR3 DNA reads TGTGCCAGCAGTTACCCAAACACCGGGGAGCTGTTTTTT. Amino acid sequence: CASSYPNTGELFF.

The rearrangement links TRBV5-1 to TRBJ1-1, with 12 bases that match TRBD1. Germline CDR1 is SGHRS and CDR2 is YFSETQ. With V trimmed by 0 bases and J by 7 bases, 10 bases remained unmatched. The CDR3 length is 17 residues. In DNA form, the CDR3 reads TGCGCCAGCAGCTTGGACGGGACAGGGGGCTTGAGGGATGAAGCTTTCTTT. Translated, it gives CASSLDGTGGLRDEAFF.

This sequence joins TRBV11-2 and TRBJ2-1; D is perhaps TRBD2 (5 bases). V was pared by 4 bases and J by 6 bases, with 16 bases between. The CDR3 is 15 residues long. Germline V gene lookup returns CDR1 SGHAT and CDR2 FQNNGV. CDR3 sequence reads: CASSSLGEFGNEQFF. The CDR3 bases are TGTGCCAGCAGCTCCTTGGGAGAGTTCGGCAATGAGCAGTTCTTC.

This clone appeared once. The gene calls are TRBV19 and TRBJ1-5; D gene uncertain. The germline gives CDR1 LNHDA, CDR2 SQIVND (reference sequence). Trimming took 3 bases from V and 3 from J, leaving 9 bases between them. The CDR3 is 14 residues long. The DNA of the CDR3 is TGTGCCAGTAGTATTCGGCGGATCAATCAGCCCCAGCATTTT. Its protein is CASSIRRINQPQHF.

The V and J genes are TRBV5-1 and TRBJ1-2, with D perhaps TRBD1 (5 bases). This CDR3 contains 12 residues. V lost 4 bases and J 5 bases, leaving 9 bases between the germline ends. Germline CDR1 SGHRS, CDR2 YFSETQ. The CDR3 DNA is TGCGCCAGCAGCCTGGGACTGTATGGCTACACCTTC. This gives the protein CASSLGLYGYTF.

For the CDR3, the DNA is TGTGCCAGCAGCTTATCCAGGGGTGATGAGCAGTTCTTC. It codes for CASSLSRGDEQFF. This rearrangement joins TRBV11-2 to TRBJ2-1; D might be TRBD1 (6 bases). Germline V gives CDR1 SGHAT, CDR2 FQNNGV. Trimming removed 2 bases from V and 8 bases from J, with 10 bases in between. This CDR3 has 13 amino acids.